These 7 T cell receptor beta chains came from one sample sequenced in a study of blood T cell repertoires in COVID-19. TCRdb keeps only in-frame clones here, not all; method: immunoSEQ multiplex PCR. This table has roughly 260,000 clones, 87% appearing once. The sequenced sample was PBMCs or T cells enriched from blood (not recorded which). These receptor sequences come from a woman aged 25 to 39 with acute COVID-19.

This rearrangement joins TRBV7-8 to TRBJ1-2, with 8 nucleotides matching TRBD1. After removal of 5 bases from V and 4 bases from J, the junction contained 9 bases not matched to a gene. CDR1 and CDR2 (germline): SGHVS, FQNEAQ. The CDR3 is 15 residues long. The CDR3 coding sequence is TGTGCCAGCAGCACCTCAGGGGGCAGGGGCTATGGCTACACCTTC. This sequence encodes CASSTSGGRGYGYTF.

The chain has TRBV4-2 and TRBJ2-3; 7 positions agree with TRBD2. Germline lookup yields CDR1 LGHNA and CDR2 YNFKEQ. The CDR3 runs 16 residues. V lost 3 bases to trimming and J lost 2 bases; unmatched junction nucleotides: 8. This CDR3 is CASSHRLAGPTDTQYF. The CDR3 nucleotides read TGTGCCAGCAGCCATAGGTTAGCGGGCCCCACAGATACGCAGTATTTT.

This chain uses TRBV19 with TRBJ1-1; a possible D gene is TRBD1 (6 bases). CDR1 and CDR2 (germline): LNHDA, SQIVND (reference sequence). The CDR3 has 14 amino acids. Trimming removed 1 base at V and 4 bases at J, with 10 bases between. The CDR3 loop is CASSIARGPTEAFF. The CDR3 nucleotides read TGTGCCAGTAGTATAGCCAGGGGACCCACTGAAGCTTTCTTT.

V usage is TRBV12-3 or TRBV12-4 and J usage is TRBJ2-5; perhaps TRBD2 as D (5 bases). CDR3 length: 13 residues. V was shortened by 8 bases and J by 3 bases, with 13 bases between the two germline ends. The CDR3 protein is CASQLTTKETQYF. The CDR3 coding sequence is TGTGCCAGCCAACTGACTACTAAAGAGACCCAGTACTTC.

V gene TRBV6-1 combines with J gene TRBJ1-2; 9 positions match TRBD1. V shed 3 bases, J shed 4 bases, and the junction held 0 bases outside the gene matches. This CDR3 contains 13 residues. CDR1 and CDR2 (germline): MNHNS, SASEGT. This CDR3 is CASSETGGYGYTF. Written as DNA, the CDR3 is TGTGCCAGCAGTGAGACAGGGGGCTATGGCTACACCTTC.

The chain links TRBV11-2 to TRBJ1-3, with D hard to call. Germline V gene lookup returns CDR1 SGHAT and CDR2 FQNNGV. Trimming stripped 5 bases from V and 0 bases from J, with 17 bases between. The CDR3 contains 17 residues. In DNA form, the CDR3 reads TGTGCCAGCAGCCGAGGGTTTCCAGCGAACTCTGGAAACACCATATATTTT. This encodes CASSRGFPANSGNTIYF.

The chain uses TRBV10-3 and TRBJ1-1, with D perhaps matching TRBD1 (5 bases). Germline V CDR1 and CDR2: ENHRY, SYGVKD. The CDR3 consists of 11 residues. V was trimmed by 8 bases and J by 8 bases, leaving 12 bases between them. CDR3 in amino acids: CAIQRGREAFF. CDR3 in DNA: TGTGCCATCCAACGGGGGAGAGAAGCTTTCTTT.